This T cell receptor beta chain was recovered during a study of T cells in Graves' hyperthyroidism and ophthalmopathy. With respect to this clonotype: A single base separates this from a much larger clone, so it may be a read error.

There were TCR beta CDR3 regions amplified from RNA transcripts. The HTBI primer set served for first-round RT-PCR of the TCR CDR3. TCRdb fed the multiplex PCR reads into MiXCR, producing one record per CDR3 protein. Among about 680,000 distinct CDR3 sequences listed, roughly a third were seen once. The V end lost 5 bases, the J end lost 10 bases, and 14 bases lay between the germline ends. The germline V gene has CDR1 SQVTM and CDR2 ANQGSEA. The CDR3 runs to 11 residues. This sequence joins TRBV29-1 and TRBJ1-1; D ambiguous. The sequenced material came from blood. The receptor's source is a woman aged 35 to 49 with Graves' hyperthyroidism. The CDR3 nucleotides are TGCAGCGTTTTGTGGGAGGCTGGAGCTTTCTTT. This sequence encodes CSVLWEAGAFF.